This passage covers 21 T cell receptor beta chains from one sample sequenced in a study of blood T cell repertoires in COVID-19 (dated by TCRdb to 2020 to 2021). To prepare the library, the immunoSEQ multiplex PCR assay was applied. This is the immuneACCESS table as TCRdb keeps it, with only in-frame sequences that have V and J called. A part of the clones is gone; compared with another copy, unresolved V genes explain less than half, and the rest is unexplained. The sample table records around 110,000 clones; 71% of these occur just once. In total, the top ten clones hold roughly 0.9% of the sample. The sample comprised peripheral blood. The source is a human donor with acute or convalescent COVID-19. The donor label of this sample is uncertain.

The count of this clone is one. The CDR3 DNA is TGCGCCAGCAGCGCGGGACAGGGTTGGGATTCACCCCTCCACTTT. Amino acids: CASSAGQGWDSPLHF. This chain connects TRBV5-1 to TRBJ1-6, with 9 bases matching TRBD1. The germline CDR1 and CDR2 sequences are SGHRS and YFSETQ. The junction had 7 bases not matched to a gene; V was cut back by 4 bases and J by 8 bases. The CDR3 spans 15 residues.

V gene TRBV6-1 combines with J gene TRBJ1-2; unclear D gene. CDR3 size: 12 residues. The ends were cut back, 3 bases at V and 8 bases at J, with 10 bases in the middle. CDR1 and CDR2 (germline): MNHNS, SASEGT. In DNA form, the CDR3 reads TGTGCCAGCAGTGAGGGCCAGAAAGGCTACACCTTC. Amino acids: CASSEGQKGYTF.

This clone occurred once. The genes are TRBV7-9 and TRBJ2-1; 8 bases agree with TRBD2. Germline lookup yields CDR1 SEHNR and CDR2 FQNEAQ (reference sequence). V dropped 1 base and J dropped 7; count of bases not matched to a gene: 9. This CDR3 spans 16 amino acids. CDR3 nucleotide sequence: TGTGCCAGCAGCTTAGGCTCGGGGGGGCCGTTTAATGAGCAGTTCTTC. Translation gives CASSLGSGGPFNEQFF.

The chain carries TRBV28 and TRBJ1-2; 7 nucleotides match TRBD1. The CDR3 is made up of 15 amino acids. After removal of 7 bases from V and 3 bases from J, the junction contained 11 bases not matched to a gene. CDR1 and CDR2 from the germline V gene are MDHEN and SYDVKM. The CDR3 region has the DNA TGTGCCAGCACCTCTGAAGGGGGCAAGGACTATGGCTACACCTTC. Its translation is CASTSEGGKDYGYTF.

The gene calls are TRBV19 and TRBJ2-3; perhaps TRBD2 as D (7 bases). CDR1 and CDR2 (germline): LNHDA, SQIVND (reference sequence). V dropped 2 bases and J dropped 3 bases, with 15 bases sitting between them. This CDR3 is 16 amino acids long. CDR3 sequence: CASSIMGGRRTDTQYF. The CDR3, as DNA: TGTGCCAGTAGTATAATGGGGGGGCGGCGGACAGATACGCAGTATTTT.

The rearrangement uses TRBV2 and TRBJ2-7; tentatively, D is TRBD2 (6 bases). CDR3 size: 12 residues. V was clipped by 8 bases and J by 6 bases, with 14 bases between them. CDR1 and CDR2 from the germline V gene are SNHLY and FYNNEI. The CDR3 sequence is CASGGISGEQYV. The CDR3 DNA is TGTGCCAGCGGCGGGATCTCGGGCGAGCAGTACGTC.

The J gene is TRBJ1-1, the V gene TRBV7-9, with D maybe TRBD1 (6 bases). V was clipped by 3 bases and J by 1 base, with 9 bases between them. Germline lookup yields CDR1 SEHNR and CDR2 FQNEAQ (reference sequence). The CDR3 runs to 14 residues. CDR3 in DNA: TGTGCCAGCAGCTTCCAGGGGAGGAACACTGAAGCTTTCTTT. The encoded protein is CASSFQGRNTEAFF.

The chain has TRBV5-1 and TRBJ2-7; D uncertain. Germline CDR1 reads SGHRS; CDR2 reads YFSETQ. The CDR3 covers 14 residues. V lost 2 bases and J lost 6, with 15 bases in between. CDR3 coding DNA: TGCGCCAGCAGCTTCGGATCACAGATCTCCGAGCAGTACTTC. The encoded protein is CASSFGSQISEQYF.

This sequence joins TRBV11-2 and TRBJ2-3; a weak D match, TRBD2 (7 bases). The germline V gene encodes CDR1 SGHAT and CDR2 FQNNGV. Deletions cut 4 bases from V and 7 bases from J, with 24 bases between. This CDR3 spans 17 amino acids. The CDR3 DNA follows: TGTGCCAGCAGCTCCGTACGGGGGGCCCTTCTTCAAAATACGCAGTATTTT. Protein product: CASSSVRGALLQNTQYF.

This clone was observed once. The V call is TRBV12-3 or TRBV12-4, the J call TRBJ1-2; a weak D match, TRBD1 (5 bases). Between the trimmed V and J ends, which lost 4 bases and 6 bases, there was a span of 12 bases. The CDR3 is 13 amino acids. CDR3 sequence reads: CASSWTFLNGYTF. The CDR3 nucleotides are TGTGCCAGCAGTTGGACATTTCTAAATGGCTACACCTTC.

The rearrangement joins TRBV5-8 to TRBJ1-4; 8 bases are a match to TRBD1. J gave up 10 bases and V 4 bases, and 9 bases lay outside the gene matches. The CDR3 sequence is 14 residues long. In germline, CDR1 is SGHTS, CDR2 YDEGEE. The CDR3 region has the DNA TGTGCCAGCAGCCAGGACAGGGCCTTAGGAAAACTGTTTTTT. Translated, it gives CASSQDRALGKLFF.

The rearrangement joins TRBV30 to TRBJ2-5; D possibly corresponds to TRBD2 (5 bases). In germline, CDR1 is GTSNPN, CDR2 SVGIG (reference sequence). The CDR3 is made up of 12 amino acids. Between the trimmed V and J ends, which lost 7 bases and 2 bases, there was a span of 11 bases. The CDR3 region has the DNA TGTGCCTCGGCATTAGCGCAAGAGACCCAGTACTTC. Translated: CASALAQETQYF.

The chain couples TRBV6-5 to TRBJ1-3; D remains ambiguous. The CDR3 length is 13 residues. From germline, CDR1 is MNHEY and CDR2 SVGAGI. The V end was cut by 7 bases, the J end by 0 bases, with 7 bases between. Written as DNA, the CDR3 is TGTGCCAGCATAGGGAGCTCTGGAAACACCATATATTTT. It is translated as CASIGSSGNTIYF.

This CDR3 reads CASDQGTYNEQFF. The CDR3 DNA follows: TGTGCCAGCGATCAGGGGACCTACAATGAGCAGTTCTTC. This chain uses TRBV7-9 with TRBJ2-1; D possibly corresponds to TRBD1 (6 bases). Trimming stripped 8 bases from V and 2 bases from J, with 10 bases between. Germline values: CDR1 SEHNR, CDR2 FQNEAQ (reference sequence). This CDR3 has 13 residues.

The chain is built from TRBV6-5 and TRBJ1-1; D might be TRBD1 (5 bases). Between the trimmed V and J ends, which lost 5 bases and 1 base, there was a span of 11 bases. CDR1 is MNHEY and CDR2 is SVGAGI in the germline V gene. CDR3 length: 14 residues. The DNA for the CDR3 is TGTGCCAGCAGTATCCGGGACTCGAACACTGAAGCTTTCTTT. Translating gives CASSIRDSNTEAFF.

V is TRBV5-1 and J is TRBJ2-2; 14 bases agree with TRBD2. The CDR3 consists of 16 residues. CDR1 and CDR2 from the germline V gene are SGHRS and YFSETQ. V was clipped by 4 bases and J by 5 bases; unmatched bases: 4. CDR3 residues: CASSEGLAGVTGELFF. The CDR3, as DNA: TGCGCCAGCAGCGAGGGACTAGCGGGGGTAACCGGGGAGCTGTTTTTT.

The chain recombines TRBV12-5 with TRBJ2-5; weak D call: TRBD2 (5 bases). The germline V and J ends were trimmed by 3 bases and 6 bases, with 23 bases remaining between them. Germline V CDR1 and CDR2: LGHNT, FRNRAP. The CDR3 runs to 17 residues. The CDR3 DNA is TGTGCTAGTGGTTTTATTATTGCGGGCAGATTCGTACAGACCCAGTACTTC. The encoded protein is CASGFIIAGRFVQTQYF.

The chain has TRBV18 and TRBJ2-3, with a weak D call TRBD1 (5 bases). V shed 3 bases and J shed 2 bases, with 15 bases lying between them. The CDR3 sequence is 16 residues long. Germline V gene lookup returns CDR1 KGHSH and CDR2 LQKENI. CDR3 bases: TGTGCCAGCTCACCTACCCAGGGAATCTCCACAGATACGCAGTATTTT. This translates into CASSPTQGISTDTQYF. The full variable domain, completed using reference TRBV18 and TRBJ2-3, is NAGVMQNPRHLVRRRGQEARLRCSPMKGHSHVYWYRQLPEEGLKFMVYLQKENIIDESGMPKERFSAEFPKEGPSILRIQQVVRGDSAAYFCASSPTQGISTDTQYFGPGTRLTVL.

The V call is TRBV5-4, the J call TRBJ1-1, with 9 nucleotides matching TRBD1. CDR1 is SGHNT and CDR2 is YYREEE in the germline V gene (reference sequence). The CDR3 is made up of 13 amino acids. The V segment lost 2 bases and the J segment 6 bases; nucleotides outside the gene matches: 2. The CDR3 nucleotides are TGTGCCAGCAGCTTTACAGGGGGCTCTGAAGCTTTCTTT. This translates into CASSFTGGSEAFF.

The chain is built from TRBV5-1 and TRBJ1-3; TRBD1 is a possible D gene (6 bases). The CDR3 is 15 amino acids. Looked up from germline, CDR1 is SGHRS and CDR2 is YFSETQ. Trimming took 0 bases from V and 8 from J, leaving 15 bases between them. Here the CDR3 reads CASSLDFRGTDTIYF. CDR3 nucleotide sequence: TGCGCCAGCAGCTTGGATTTTAGGGGGACGGACACCATATATTTT.

J is TRBJ1-2 and V is TRBV24-1; no definite D call. Trimming took off 5 bases at V and 6 bases at J, with 9 bases between the two ends. The CDR3 sequence is 12 residues long. Germline loops: CDR1 KGHDR, CDR2 SFDVKD. CDR3 residues: CATSVSGDGYTF. In nucleotides, the CDR3 is TGTGCCACCAGTGTGTCAGGTGATGGCTACACCTTC.